This T cell receptor beta chain was identified in a study of T-cell memory formation after mild COVID-19. Study details: In these data, TCR clusters were largely donor specific. Study-wide results and limits: Memory cells collected pre-infection included some clones that later responded, suggesting cross-reactive memory joined.

V dropped 4 bases and J dropped 6; count of bases not matched to a gene: 5. This CDR3 contains 14 residues. Looked up from germline, CDR1 is MGHRA and CDR2 is YSYEKL. Concerning this clonotype: Its specificity is not known.

Constant-segment primers and 5'RACE yielded cDNA libraries for TCR alpha and TCR beta, each carrying sample barcodes and UMIs. TCRdb re-called the 5' RACE reads with MiXCR, one entry per CDR3 protein. The table shows about 310,000 distinct CDR3 sequences, with 15% to 20% occurring only once. The V gene is TRBV4-1, the J gene TRBJ1-5, with TRBD1 matching 8 bases. The receptor comes from a man aged 18 to 29 who had mild COVID-19 (a few samples of this study predate the infection). Cell type and time point are not known. Sequenced: PBMCs or a T cell subset sorted from them (not recorded which). The CDR3 coding sequence is TGCGCCAGCAGCCTTCAGGGGGCGAGTCAGCCCCAGCATTTT. Translated: CASSLQGASQPQHF.